This record covers a single T cell receptor beta chain. The time point was: cycle 4 day 1 (C4D1), after less than 7 weeks of nivolumab. The patients all showed relapse after autologous stem cell transplantation, while their brentuximab vedotin exposure varied. The CDR3 contains 14 residues. Germline V gene sequence: CDR1 MGHRA, CDR2 YSYEKL. V shed 0 bases and J shed 0 bases, with 6 bases lying between them. Repertoires were generated with immunoSEQ multiplex PCR, while TCRdb's copy carries only in-frame clones and drops some. The sample has approximately 93,000 clones, around 80% seen once. The data derive from a study of PD-1 blockade in classical Hodgkin lymphoma.

Source: peripheral blood mononuclear cells (PBMCs), taken before the fourth cycle of nivolumab. The clonotype was recovered from a human donor with classical Hodgkin lymphoma. The genes are TRBV4-1 and TRBJ2-7; no clear D gene. CDR3 in DNA: TGCGCCAGCAGCCAAGAACAGATCTCCTACGAGCAGTACTTC. It encodes CASSQEQISYEQYF.